This TCR beta chain derives from a study of identical twins. Study-level findings and limits: Zero-insertion results could be subject to partial confounding by invariant MAIT and iNKT cells.

This clonotype was picked up a small number of times. Its matching antigen is unknown. TCRdb used MiXCR to reprocess the 5' RACE reads, holding one entry per CDR3 protein. The data hold approximately 220,000 distinct CDR3 sequences, with around a tenth observed a single time. This CDR3 comprises 13 residues. The V and J ends lost 0 bases and 3 bases respectively, with 9 bases between them. Germline CDR1 reads SQVTM; CDR2 reads ANQGSEA. The specimen sequenced was memory (CD45RO+) T cells sorted from blood. The TCR originated in a woman aged 18-35 years in good health. The rearrangement links TRBV29-1 to TRBJ2-7; no clear D. The CDR3 DNA sequence: TGCAGCGTTGAAGAAGGCGGTTTCTACGAGCAGTACTTC. It translates to CSVEEGGFYEQYF.